This T cell receptor (beta chain) was identified in a study of regulatory T cells in long-lasting Graves disease. Time point indicated: newly diagnosed GD, antithyroid drugs for less than 3 months. Making the TCR library involved RNA that had been extracted from PBMCs. It was American Thyroid Association guidelines that determined Graves' disease diagnosis. V trimming: 1 base; J trimming: 2 bases; junction bases outside the gene matches: 8. CDR1 LNHDA and CDR2 SQIVND come from the germline V gene (reference sequence). The CDR3 has 16 amino acids. This clonotype was detected ten times or more. The antigen remains undetermined. Study conclusions and caveats: What was studied was peripheral blood only, and not thyroid tissue. Persistent Graves' disease cases displayed lower TCR diversity than newly diagnosed ones.

The TCR beta library used iRepertoire HTBI primers with Arm-PCR amplification of CDR3. As originally analysed: Samples revealed 60 to 70 TRBV and approximately 15 TRBJ segments. TCRdb reprocessed the multiplex PCR reads with MiXCR, giving one entry per CDR3 protein. TCRdb, rather than the study authors, made the V and J calls. Counted here are 300,000 to 400,000 distinct CDR3 sequences, 15% to 20% occurring once; the ten biggest clones make up roughly 35%. Sequenced here: peripheral blood mononuclear cells (PBMCs), sampled at new diagnosis, from a patient treated with antithyroid drugs. The receptor's source is a female donor with Graves disease. The rearrangement joins TRBV19 to TRBJ2-7, with TRBD1 matching 7 bases. The CDR3 DNA reads as TGTGCCAGTAGTATAGGCCCCAGGGGGAAAACCTACGAGCAGTACTTC. Protein: CASSIGPRGKTYEQYF.